This T cell receptor (beta chain) was sequenced during a study of regulatory T cells in long-lasting Graves disease. Study results and caveats: Newly diagnosed Graves' patients exceeded persistent ones in TCR diversity. Analysis covered peripheral blood alone, not thyroid tissue. Favored usage of TRBV28, TRBJ1-2 and TRBJ2-5 was recorded in persistent disease.

Concerning this clonotype: Its antigen remains unidentified.

Germline loops: CDR1 DFQATT, CDR2 SNEGSKA (reference sequence). Trimming removed 6 bases from V and 5 bases from J, with 16 bases in between. The CDR3 totals 13 residues. Libraries of TCR beta came from iRepertoire HTBI primers plus Arm-PCR of CDR3 regions. From the multiplex PCR reads, TCRdb called clonotypes with MiXCR, one entry per CDR3 protein. This sample has around 460,000 distinct CDR3 sequences, with 22% found just once. Time point indicated: persistent/refractory GD, antithyroid drugs over 5 years with positive TRAb. The TCR library used RNA extracted from PBMCs. Patients were from an endocrinology department in Xi'an, China.

Specimen: peripheral blood mononuclear cells (PBMCs), collected when the disease was refractory, from a patient treated with antithyroid drugs. The chain recombines TRBV20-1 with TRBJ2-5; weak D call: TRBD2 (6 bases). The sequence derives from a female donor with Graves disease. CDR3 DNA sequence: TGCAGTGCATACGGGGGTGGGGGGGAGACCCAGTACTTC. Protein sequence: CSAYGGGGETQYF.